The 22 T cell receptor beta chains below were found in one sample sequenced in a study of T cell responses to AZD1222 COVID-19 vaccine. Assay: immunoSEQ multiplex PCR; the TCRdb copy retains only in-frame clones and omits some. Of about 110,000 clones in the sample, around 81% were seen once. Sequencing used peripheral blood, obtained on day 0 of AZD1222 vaccination. The receptors originated from an adult in good health.

The rearrangement joins TRBV28 to TRBJ1-5; TRBD1 agrees at 9 bases. This CDR3 is built from 14 residues. The germline gives CDR1 MDHEN, CDR2 SYDVKM. With V trimmed by 5 bases and J by 5 bases, 4 bases remained unmatched. This CDR3 reads CASSRGQGDQPQHF. Here the CDR3 DNA reads TGTGCCAGCAGTAGGGGACAGGGCGATCAGCCCCAGCATTTT.

This sequence joins TRBV10-1 and TRBJ1-3, with TRBD1 as a possible D gene (5 bases). Germline-derived CDR1 and CDR2 are WNHNN and SYGVQD (reference sequence). The CDR3 extends over 14 amino acids. V was trimmed by 6 bases and J by 0 bases, leaving 9 bases between them. CDR3 amino acids: CASRAGSSGNTIYF. The DNA for the CDR3 is TGCGCCAGCAGGGCAGGGAGCTCTGGAAACACCATATATTTT.

The chain couples TRBV7-9 to TRBJ2-5; the D gene is possibly TRBD2 (6 bases). CDR3 size: 13 residues. The V end was cut by 5 bases, the J end by 6 bases, with 13 bases between. Per the germline V gene, CDR1 is SEHNR and CDR2 is FQNEAQ (reference sequence). CDR3 residues: CASSPWGEKTQYF. The CDR3 DNA reads TGTGCCAGCAGCCCCTGGGGGGAAAAGACCCAGTACTTC.

A few counts support this clone. The CDR3 DNA reads as TGTGCCAGCAGTTTCCAGGGGGGAAACTATGGCTACACCTTC. This translates into CASSFQGGNYGYTF. V gene TRBV28 combines with J gene TRBJ1-2, with 7 positions matching TRBD1. V shed 3 bases, J shed 2 bases, and the junction held 3 bases outside the gene matches. The CDR3 extends over 14 amino acids. Germline loops: CDR1 MDHEN, CDR2 SYDVKM.

This sequence joins TRBV7-9 and TRBJ1-1, with no clear D. The CDR3 runs to 13 residues. Trimming took 5 bases from V and 5 from J, leaving 12 bases between them. CDR1 and CDR2 from the germline V gene are SEHNR and FQNEAQ (reference sequence). For the CDR3, the DNA is TGTGCCAGCAGCCGGGAGTTGGGGACTGAAGCTTTCTTT. It yields the protein CASSRELGTEAFF.

This clone was observed a handful of times. V is TRBV5-1 and J is TRBJ1-1; no reliable D call. The CDR3 runs to 15 residues. The V end lost 0 bases, the J end lost 4 bases, and 13 bases lay between the germline ends. The germline CDR1 and CDR2 sequences are SGHRS and YFSETQ. CDR3 amino acids: CASSLAGQAGTEAFF. In nucleotides, the CDR3 is TGCGCCAGCAGCTTGGCCGGGCAGGCGGGCACTGAAGCTTTCTTT.

This clone is a singleton in its sample. The chain has TRBV19 and TRBJ2-5; D may be TRBD2 (6 bases). V was clipped by 0 bases and J by 1 base, with 15 bases between them. Germline CDR1 reads LNHDA; CDR2 reads SQIVND (reference sequence). The CDR3 runs 17 residues. The CDR3 DNA reads TGTGCCAGTAGTATAGATAAGGGGCAGGGAGGCCAAGAGACCCAGTACTTC. As protein: CASSIDKGQGGQETQYF.

V and J are TRBV24-1 and TRBJ2-5; 9 bases map to TRBD1. The CDR3 runs 16 residues. Germline CDR1 reads KGHDR; CDR2 reads SFDVKD. J lost 4 bases, V lost 5 bases, and 10 bases had no gene match. CDR3: CATSGQGVGHLETQYF. CDR3 in DNA: TGTGCCACCAGTGGACAGGGGGTTGGTCATCTAGAGACCCAGTACTTC.

This clone was found once. The chain links TRBV11-3 to TRBJ2-2, with 10 bases fitting TRBD2. In germline, CDR1 is SGHNT, CDR2 YENEEA. J was trimmed by 2 bases and V by 4 bases; bases with no gene match: 16. The CDR3 has 20 amino acids. In DNA, the CDR3 is TGTGCCAGCAGCTCCCGACTAGCGGGCGGCCCGGGTACCAACACCGGGGAGCTGTTTTTT. Its protein product is CASSSRLAGGPGTNTGELFF.

This sequence joins TRBV3-1 (or the pseudogene TRBV3-2) and TRBJ1-2, with 8 positions matching TRBD1. Germline assignment: CDR1 LGHDT and CDR2 YNNKEL (reference sequence). V lost 6 bases and J lost 6; bases outside the gene matches: 9. This CDR3 contains 14 residues. The CDR3 region is CASRLDLDRDGYTF. CDR3 DNA: TGTGCCAGCAGACTTGATTTGGACAGGGATGGCTACACCTTC.

The chain couples TRBV18 to TRBJ2-7; D might be TRBD1 (6 bases). Per the germline V gene, CDR1 is KGHSH and CDR2 is LQKENI. Trimming left V 3 bases short and J 1 base short, with 10 bases between. The CDR3 sequence is 14 residues long. Written as DNA, the CDR3 is TGTGCCAGCTCACCCGGACAGAATTCCTACGAGCAGTACTTC. Its translation is CASSPGQNSYEQYF. Filled out from reference TRBV18 and TRBJ2-7, the complete variable domain reads NAGVMQNPRHLVRRRGQEARLRCSPMKGHSHVYWYRQLPEEGLKFMVYLQKENIIDESGMPKERFSAEFPKEGPSILRIQQVVRGDSAAYFCASSPGQNSYEQYFGPGTRLTVT.

V and J are TRBV6-5 and TRBJ1-5; perhaps TRBD1 as D (6 bases). The CDR3 runs 16 residues. Germline V gene lookup returns CDR1 MNHEY and CDR2 SVGAGI. Deletions cut 4 bases from V and 0 bases from J, with 13 bases between. CDR3 sequence: CASSLQGVYSNQPQHF. CDR3 bases: TGTGCCAGCAGTTTACAGGGCGTTTATAGCAATCAGCCCCAGCATTTT.

V is TRBV7-2 and J is TRBJ2-7, with 7 nucleotides matching TRBD1. The CDR3 sequence is 14 residues long. V trimming: 4 bases; J trimming: 2 bases; junction bases outside the gene matches: 5. Germline assignment: CDR1 SGHTA and CDR2 FQGNSA. The CDR3 coding sequence is TGTGCCAGCAGCTATCCGGGACAGACCTACGAGCAGTACTTC. It codes for CASSYPGQTYEQYF.

The rearrangement joins TRBV4-3 to TRBJ2-7; TRBD1 matches at 10 bases. Germline CDR1 LGHNA, CDR2 YSLEER. The CDR3 spans 15 residues. J gave up 2 bases and V 2 bases, and 3 bases lay outside the gene matches. The CDR3 loop is CASSQRTGGTYEQYF. The CDR3 DNA reads TGCGCCAGCAGCCAACGGACAGGGGGAACCTACGAGCAGTACTTC.

V usage is TRBV3-1 (or the pseudogene TRBV3-2) and J usage is TRBJ1-1, with a tentative D call TRBD1 (6 bases). CDR3 length: 13 amino acids. Germline assignment: CDR1 LGHDT and CDR2 YNNKEL (reference sequence). Trimming removed 1 base from V and 11 bases from J, with 14 bases in between. In nucleotides, the CDR3 is TGTGCCAGCAGCCAAGGGCAGGGGATGAAGGCTTTCTTT. It specifies CASSQGQGMKAFF.

The DNA of the CDR3 is TGTGCCATCAGGACGGGAAGCTATAATTCACCCCTCCACTTT. Its translation: CAIRTGSYNSPLHF. The chain uses TRBV10-3 and TRBJ1-6; D is undetermined. Trimming removed 6 bases at V and 3 bases at J, with 9 bases between. CDR1 and CDR2 (germline): ENHRY, SYGVKD. This CDR3 spans 14 amino acids.

The rearrangement uses TRBV4-1 and TRBJ2-7; 8 bases match TRBD1. Germline V gene data show CDR1 as MGHRA and CDR2 as YSYEKL. The CDR3 is 20 residues long. V shed 4 bases, J shed 3 bases, and the junction held 23 bases outside the gene matches. CDR3 protein: CASSPHRQGPGLTQLYEQYF. The CDR3, as DNA: TGCGCCAGCAGCCCACACCGACAGGGGCCAGGACTAACCCAACTCTACGAGCAGTACTTC.

The rearrangement joins TRBV5-6 to TRBJ2-5; 7 bases are a match to TRBD2. The CDR3 runs 14 residues. Germline CDR1 reads SGHDT; CDR2 reads YYEEEE. J was trimmed by 5 bases and V by 3 bases; bases with no gene match: 7. This chain's CDR3 is CASSSAPGGETQYF. As DNA, the CDR3 is TGTGCCAGCAGCTCGGCTCCGGGAGGCGAGACCCAGTACTTC.

The chain employs TRBV27 and TRBJ2-6, with D perhaps TRBD1 or TRBD2 (5 bases each). The CDR3 is made up of 16 amino acids. The germline V gene encodes CDR1 MNHEY and CDR2 SMNVEV (reference sequence). Trimming removed 6 bases from V and 0 bases from J, with 12 bases in between. The CDR3 nucleotides read TGTGCCAGCAGATTGGGGACGGCCTCTGGGGCCAACGTCCTGACTTTC. This encodes CASRLGTASGANVLTF.

The chain combines TRBV19 with TRBJ2-1; 9 nucleotides line up with TRBD2. The germline V gene encodes CDR1 LNHDA and CDR2 SQIVND (reference sequence). The length of the CDR3 is 19 residues. V lost 8 bases, J lost 0 bases, and 17 bases stayed unmatched. This CDR3 is CASAGGPLAGHLSYNEQFF. The CDR3 bases are TGTGCCAGTGCTGGGGGTCCCCTAGCGGGGCACCTCTCCTACAATGAGCAGTTCTTC.

The rearrangement uses TRBV5-4 and TRBJ2-3, with D tentatively TRBD2 (7 bases). CDR1 and CDR2 from the germline V gene are SGHNT and YYREEE (reference sequence). The V and J ends lost 4 bases and 3 bases respectively, with 21 bases between them. The length of the CDR3 is 17 residues. CDR3 coding DNA: TGTGCCAGCAGCCCAATGGGGGGGGCATCGGGGACAGATACGCAGTATTTT. Its protein product is CASSPMGGASGTDTQYF. The whole variable domain, remainder taken from reference TRBV5-4 and TRBJ2-3, is ETGVTQSPTHLIKTRGQQVTLRCSSQSGHNTVSWYQQALGQGPQFIFQYYREEENGRGNFPPRFSGLQFPNYSSELNVNALELDDSALYLCASSPMGGASGTDTQYFGPGTRLTVL.

The chain employs TRBV5-6 and TRBJ2-4, with a tentative D call TRBD2 (6 bases). Trimming cost V 4 bases and J 1 base, with 18 bases left between them. Per germline, CDR1 SGHDT and CDR2 YYEEEE. The CDR3 length is 17 residues. The CDR3, as DNA: TGTGCCAGCAGCCTTATAGCGGCAAAGGAGGCCAAAAACATTCAGTACTTC. As protein: CASSLIAAKEAKNIQYF.